These 5 T cell receptor beta chains originate from one sample sequenced in a study of T cell responses to AZD1222 COVID-19 vaccine. The assay was immunoSEQ multiplex PCR, and TCRdb's table has in-frame clones only and misses some. This sample has about 220,000 clones; 85% to 95% occur once, and the top ten carry less than 1.2%. The sequencing here drew on peripheral blood, taken on day 0 of MenACWY control vaccination. Receptors were obtained from an adult in good health.

This clone was detected only a few times. The rearrangement links TRBV27 to TRBJ1-1; 8 nucleotides line up with TRBD1. Germline-derived CDR1 and CDR2 are MNHEY and SMNVEV (reference sequence). This CDR3 has 13 amino acids. Germline trimming cut 5 bases from V and 3 bases from J; bases unmatched to any gene: 2. Here the CDR3 DNA reads TGTGCCAGCAGTACGGACAGGGACACTGAAGCTTTCTTT. Translated, it gives CASSTDRDTEAFF.

As DNA, the CDR3 is TGTGCCAGCAGTGCGCGGGGGTTTACTAATGAAAAACTGTTTTTT. Translating it yields CASSARGFTNEKLFF. This sequence joins TRBV27 and TRBJ1-4; D is perhaps TRBD1 (5 bases). V was clipped by 5 bases and J by 2 bases, with 12 bases between them. The CDR3 totals 15 residues. The germline V gene encodes CDR1 MNHEY and CDR2 SMNVEV (reference sequence).

This chain links TRBV2 with TRBJ2-7; 7 bases are a match to TRBD2. The CDR3 totals 12 residues. Unmatched junction bases numbered 7, after V lost 8 bases and J lost 6 bases. Per the germline V gene, CDR1 is SNHLY and CDR2 is FYNNEI. The CDR3 sequence: CASREVPSEQYF. For the CDR3, the DNA is TGTGCCAGCCGGGAGGTCCCCTCCGAGCAGTACTTC. The entire variable domain, with the rest obtained from reference TRBV2 and TRBJ2-7, is as follows: EPEVTQTPSHQVTQMGQEVILRCVPISNHLYFYWYRQILGQKVEFLVSFYNNEISEKSEIFDDQFSVERPDGSNFTLKIRSTKLEDSAMYFCASREVPSEQYFGPGTRLTVT.

The rearrangement joins TRBV28 to TRBJ2-7; 7 nucleotides line up with TRBD1. The CDR3 is 14 amino acids. The germline gives CDR1 MDHEN, CDR2 SYDVKM. With V trimmed by 8 bases and J by 5 bases, 12 bases remained unmatched. The CDR3: CASGVKTRGNEQYF. The CDR3 DNA sequence: TGTGCCAGCGGAGTAAAAACCAGGGGGAACGAGCAGTACTTC.

This clone was recorded once. The V and J genes are TRBV5-1 and TRBJ2-1; D unclear. This CDR3 has 15 residues. Germline V gene lookup returns CDR1 SGHRS and CDR2 YFSETQ. Trimming cost V 0 bases and J 7 bases, with 14 bases left between them. This chain's CDR3 is CASSLGSGTTNEQFF. The CDR3, as DNA: TGCGCCAGCAGCTTGGGTTCCGGCACCACTAATGAGCAGTTCTTC. The full variable domain, in which reference TRBV5-1 and TRBJ2-1 provide the parts outside the CDR3, is KAGVTQTPRYLIKTRGQQVTLSCSPISGHRSVSWYQQTPGQGLQFLFEYFSETQRNKGNFPGRFSGRQFSNSRSEMNVSTLELGDSALYLCASSLGSGTTNEQFFGPGTRLTVL.